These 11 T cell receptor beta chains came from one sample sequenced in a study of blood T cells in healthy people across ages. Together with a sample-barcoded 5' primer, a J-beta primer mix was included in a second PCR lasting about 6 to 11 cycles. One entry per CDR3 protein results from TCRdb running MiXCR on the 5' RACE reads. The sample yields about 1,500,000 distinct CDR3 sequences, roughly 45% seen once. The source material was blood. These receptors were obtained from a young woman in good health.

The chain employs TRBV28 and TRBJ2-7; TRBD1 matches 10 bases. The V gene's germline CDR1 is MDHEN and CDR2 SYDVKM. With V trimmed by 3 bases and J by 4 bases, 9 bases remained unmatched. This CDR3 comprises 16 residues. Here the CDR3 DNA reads TGTGCCAGCAGTTTTCCATCCGGACAGGGGGTTTACGAGCAGTACTTC. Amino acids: CASSFPSGQGVYEQYF.

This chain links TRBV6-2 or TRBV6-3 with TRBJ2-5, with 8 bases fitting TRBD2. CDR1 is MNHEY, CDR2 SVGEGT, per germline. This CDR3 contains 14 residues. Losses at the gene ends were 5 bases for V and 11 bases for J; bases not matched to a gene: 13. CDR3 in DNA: TGTGCCAGCAGTCGTACTAGCGGATTCAATGAGCAGTACTTC. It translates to CASSRTSGFNEQYF.

CDR3 nucleotide sequence: TGTGCCAGCAGCCAACAGGGGGTCGGGGAGACCCAGTACTTC. Its translation is CASSQQGVGETQYF. The chain joins TRBV14 to TRBJ2-7; 7 bases line up with TRBD1. The J call could be wrong; TRBJ2-5 is a better fit for the DNA end. There are 14 residues in the CDR3. In germline, CDR1 is SGHDN, CDR2 FVKESK.

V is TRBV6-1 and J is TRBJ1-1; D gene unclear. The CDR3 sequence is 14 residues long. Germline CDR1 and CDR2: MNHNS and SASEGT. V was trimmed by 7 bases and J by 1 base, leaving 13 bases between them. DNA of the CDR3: TGTGCCAGCACAAAGAGTTGGGAGAACACTGAAGCTTTCTTT. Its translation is CASTKSWENTEAFF.

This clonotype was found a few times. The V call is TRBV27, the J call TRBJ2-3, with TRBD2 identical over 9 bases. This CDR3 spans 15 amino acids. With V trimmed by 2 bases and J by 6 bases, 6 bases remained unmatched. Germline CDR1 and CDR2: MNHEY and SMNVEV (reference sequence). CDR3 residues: CASSLAGGAMDTQYF. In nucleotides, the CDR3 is TGTGCCAGCAGTTTAGCGGGGGGGGCCATGGATACGCAGTATTTT.

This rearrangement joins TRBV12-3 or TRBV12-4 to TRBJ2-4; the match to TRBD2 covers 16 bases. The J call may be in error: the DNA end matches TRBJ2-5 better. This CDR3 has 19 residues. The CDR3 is CASSPGLAGGPVFQETQYF. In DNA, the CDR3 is TGTGCCAGCAGCCCGGGACTAGCGGGGGGGCCAGTTTTCCAAGAGACCCAGTACTTC.

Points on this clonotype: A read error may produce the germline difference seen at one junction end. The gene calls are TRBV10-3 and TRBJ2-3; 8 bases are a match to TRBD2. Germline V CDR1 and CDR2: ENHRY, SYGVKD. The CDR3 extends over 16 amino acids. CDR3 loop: CTISESGLAGRDTQYF. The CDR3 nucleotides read TGTACCATCAGTGAGTCGGGGCTAGCGGGCAGAGATACGCAGTATTTT.

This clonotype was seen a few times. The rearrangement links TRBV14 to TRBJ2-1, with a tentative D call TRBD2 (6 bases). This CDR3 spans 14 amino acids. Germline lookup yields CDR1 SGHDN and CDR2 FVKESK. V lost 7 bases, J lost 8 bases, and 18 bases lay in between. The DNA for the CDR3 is TGTGCCAGCAAGGAGGGATCCTGGGTCGATGAGCAGTTCTTC. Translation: CASKEGSWVDEQFF.

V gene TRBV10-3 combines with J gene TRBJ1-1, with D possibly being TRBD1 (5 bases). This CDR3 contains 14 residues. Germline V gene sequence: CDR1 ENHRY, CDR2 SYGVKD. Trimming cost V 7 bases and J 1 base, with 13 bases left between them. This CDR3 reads CAITGASENTEAFF. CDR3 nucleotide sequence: TGTGCCATCACCGGGGCCAGCGAGAACACTGAAGCTTTCTTT.

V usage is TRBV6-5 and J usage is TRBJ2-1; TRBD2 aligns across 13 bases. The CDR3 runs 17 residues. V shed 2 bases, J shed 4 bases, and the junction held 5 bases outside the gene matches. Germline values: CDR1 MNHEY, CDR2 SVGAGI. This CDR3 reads CASSYAPGLAGYNEQFF. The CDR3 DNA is TGTGCCAGCAGTTACGCCCCGGGACTAGCGGGGTACAATGAGCAGTTCTTC.

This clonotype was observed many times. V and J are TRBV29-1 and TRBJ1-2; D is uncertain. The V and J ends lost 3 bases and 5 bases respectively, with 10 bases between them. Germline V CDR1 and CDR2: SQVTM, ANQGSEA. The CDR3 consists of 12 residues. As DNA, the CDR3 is TGCAGCGTTGATCGGGCCGCGTATGGCTACACCTTC. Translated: CSVDRAAYGYTF.